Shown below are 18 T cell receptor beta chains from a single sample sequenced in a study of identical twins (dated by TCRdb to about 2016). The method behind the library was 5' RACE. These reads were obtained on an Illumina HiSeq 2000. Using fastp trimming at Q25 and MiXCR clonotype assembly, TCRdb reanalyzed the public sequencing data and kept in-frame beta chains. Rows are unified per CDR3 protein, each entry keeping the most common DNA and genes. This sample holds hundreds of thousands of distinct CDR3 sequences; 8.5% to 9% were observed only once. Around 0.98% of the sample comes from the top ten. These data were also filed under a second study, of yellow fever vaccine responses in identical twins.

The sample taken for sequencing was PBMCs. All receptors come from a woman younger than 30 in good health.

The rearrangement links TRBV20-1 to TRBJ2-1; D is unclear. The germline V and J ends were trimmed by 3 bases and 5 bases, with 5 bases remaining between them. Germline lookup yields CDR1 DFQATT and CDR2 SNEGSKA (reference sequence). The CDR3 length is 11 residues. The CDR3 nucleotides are TGCAGTGCTAGTCCCGACAATGAGCAGTTCTTC. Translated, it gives CSASPDNEQFF.

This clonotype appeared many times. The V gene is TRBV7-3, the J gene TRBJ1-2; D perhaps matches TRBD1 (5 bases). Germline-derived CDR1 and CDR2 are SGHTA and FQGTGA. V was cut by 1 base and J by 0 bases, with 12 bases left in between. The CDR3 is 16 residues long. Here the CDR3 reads CASSLNDRGPNYGYTF. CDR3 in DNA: TGTGCCAGCAGCTTAAATGACCGGGGACCTAACTATGGCTACACCTTC. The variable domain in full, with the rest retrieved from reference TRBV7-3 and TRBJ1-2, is GAGVSQTPSNKVTEKGKYVELRCDPISGHTALYWYRQSLGQGPEFLIYFQGTGAADDSGLPNDRFFAVRPEGSVSTLKIQRTERGDSAVYLCASSLNDRGPNYGYTFGSGTRLTVV.

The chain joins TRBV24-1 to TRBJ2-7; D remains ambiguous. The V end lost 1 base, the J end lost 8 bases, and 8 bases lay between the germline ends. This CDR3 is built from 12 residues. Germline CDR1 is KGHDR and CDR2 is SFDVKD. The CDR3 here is CATSDFGGKQYF. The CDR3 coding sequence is TGTGCCACCAGTGATTTTGGCGGAAAGCAGTACTTC.

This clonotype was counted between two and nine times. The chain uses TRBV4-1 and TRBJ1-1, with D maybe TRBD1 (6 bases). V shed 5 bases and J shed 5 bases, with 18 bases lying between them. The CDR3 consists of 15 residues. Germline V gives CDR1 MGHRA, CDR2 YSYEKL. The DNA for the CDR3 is TGCGCCAGCAGCGAAACAATACGGGGGCCGACTGAAGCTTTCTTT. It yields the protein CASSETIRGPTEAFF.

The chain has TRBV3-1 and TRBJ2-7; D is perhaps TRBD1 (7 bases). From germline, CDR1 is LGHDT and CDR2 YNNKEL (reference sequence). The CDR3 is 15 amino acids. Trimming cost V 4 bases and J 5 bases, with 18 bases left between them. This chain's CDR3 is CASSLRAGGGNEQYF. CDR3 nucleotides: TGTGCCAGCAGCCTCCGTGCAGGGGGAGGTAACGAGCAGTACTTC.

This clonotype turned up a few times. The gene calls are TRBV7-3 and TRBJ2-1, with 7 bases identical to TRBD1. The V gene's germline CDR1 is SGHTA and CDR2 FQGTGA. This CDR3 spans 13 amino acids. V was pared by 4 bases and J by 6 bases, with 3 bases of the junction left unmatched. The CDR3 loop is CASSSDRANEQFF. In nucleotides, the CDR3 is TGTGCCAGCAGCTCCGACAGGGCCAATGAGCAGTTCTTC.

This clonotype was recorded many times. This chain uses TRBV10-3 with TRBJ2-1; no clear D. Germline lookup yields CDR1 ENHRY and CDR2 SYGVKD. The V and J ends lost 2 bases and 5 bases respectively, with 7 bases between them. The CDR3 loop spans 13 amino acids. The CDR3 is CAISETAHNEQFF. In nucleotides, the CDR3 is TGTGCCATCAGTGAGACAGCACACAATGAGCAGTTCTTC.

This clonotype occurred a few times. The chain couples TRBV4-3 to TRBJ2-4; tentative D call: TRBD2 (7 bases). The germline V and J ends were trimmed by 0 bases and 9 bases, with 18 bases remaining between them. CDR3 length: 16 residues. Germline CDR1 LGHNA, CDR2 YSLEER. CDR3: CASSQDRAEGGSIQYF. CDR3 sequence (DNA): TGCGCCAGCAGCCAAGATAGAGCGGAGGGGGGGAGCATTCAGTACTTC.

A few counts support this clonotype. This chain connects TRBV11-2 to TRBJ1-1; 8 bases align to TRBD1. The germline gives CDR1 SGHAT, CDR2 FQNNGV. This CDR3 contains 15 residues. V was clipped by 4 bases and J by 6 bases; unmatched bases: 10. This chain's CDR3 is CASSSDRAIRAEAFF. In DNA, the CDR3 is TGTGCCAGCAGCTCGGACAGGGCGATCCGCGCTGAAGCTTTCTTT.

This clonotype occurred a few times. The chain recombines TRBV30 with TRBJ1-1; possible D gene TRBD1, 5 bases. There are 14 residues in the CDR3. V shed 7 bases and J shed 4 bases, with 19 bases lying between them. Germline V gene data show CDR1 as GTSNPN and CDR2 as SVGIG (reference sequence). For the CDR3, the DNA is TGTGCCTACATCGGGGGGGAATGGAGCACTGAAGCTTTCTTT. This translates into CAYIGGEWSTEAFF.

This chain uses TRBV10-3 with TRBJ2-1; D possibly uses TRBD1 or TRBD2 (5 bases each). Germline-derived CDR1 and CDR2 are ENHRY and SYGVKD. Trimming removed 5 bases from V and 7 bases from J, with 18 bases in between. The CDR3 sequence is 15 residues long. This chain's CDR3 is CAISLGTLIGNEQFF. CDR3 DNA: TGTGCCATCAGTTTAGGGACCTTGATTGGGAATGAGCAGTTCTTC.

The CDR3 loop is CASSGDQAKNIQYF. As DNA, the CDR3 is TGTGCCAGCTCGGGGGACCAAGCCAAAAACATTCAGTACTTC. V usage is TRBV6-1 and J usage is TRBJ2-4; D possibly corresponds to TRBD2 (6 bases). Germline-derived CDR1 and CDR2 are MNHNS and SASEGT. Trimming cost V 8 bases and J 0 bases, with 11 bases left between them. The CDR3 is made up of 14 amino acids.

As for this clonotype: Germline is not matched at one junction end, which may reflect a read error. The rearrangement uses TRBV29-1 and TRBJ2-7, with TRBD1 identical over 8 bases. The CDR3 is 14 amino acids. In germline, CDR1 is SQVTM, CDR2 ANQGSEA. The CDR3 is CGVRQGPTTYEQYF. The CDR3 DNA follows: TGCGGCGTTCGACAGGGGCCAACAACCTACGAGCAGTACTTC.

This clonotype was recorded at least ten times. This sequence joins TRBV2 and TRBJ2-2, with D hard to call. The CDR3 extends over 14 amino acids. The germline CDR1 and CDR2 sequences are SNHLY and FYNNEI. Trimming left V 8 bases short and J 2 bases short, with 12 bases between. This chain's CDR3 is CASFFTENTGELFF. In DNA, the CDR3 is TGTGCCAGCTTCTTTACCGAAAACACCGGGGAGCTGTTTTTT.

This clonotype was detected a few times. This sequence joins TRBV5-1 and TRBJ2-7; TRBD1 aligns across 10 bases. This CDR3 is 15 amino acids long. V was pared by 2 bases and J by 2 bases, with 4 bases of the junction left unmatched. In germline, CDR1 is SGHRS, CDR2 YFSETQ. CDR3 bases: TGCGCCAGCAGCTTCTCCGGGACAGGGGCCTACGAGCAGTACTTC. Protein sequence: CASSFSGTGAYEQYF.

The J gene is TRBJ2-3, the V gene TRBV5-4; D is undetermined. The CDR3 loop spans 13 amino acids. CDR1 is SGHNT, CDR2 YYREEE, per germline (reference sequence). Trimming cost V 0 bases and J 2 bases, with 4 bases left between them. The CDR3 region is CASSLVNTDTQYF. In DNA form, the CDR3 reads TGTGCCAGCAGCTTGGTGAACACAGATACGCAGTATTTT.

The CDR3 loop reads CASSLGQGIEQFF. The CDR3 DNA follows: TGCGCCAGCAGCTTGGGACAGGGAATTGAGCAGTTCTTC. This chain links TRBV5-1 with TRBJ2-1, with 7 positions matching TRBD1. This CDR3 region has 13 residues. V lost 0 bases to trimming and J lost 9 bases; unmatched junction nucleotides: 3. CDR1 and CDR2 (germline): SGHRS, YFSETQ.

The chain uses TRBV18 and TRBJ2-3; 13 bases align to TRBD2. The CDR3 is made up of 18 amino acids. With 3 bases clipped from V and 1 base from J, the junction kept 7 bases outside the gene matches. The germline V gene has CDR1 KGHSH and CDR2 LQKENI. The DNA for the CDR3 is TGTGCCAGCTCACCCTGGACTAGCGGGAGTAGGGGCACAGATACGCAGTATTTT. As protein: CASSPWTSGSRGTDTQYF. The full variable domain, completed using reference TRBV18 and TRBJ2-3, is NAGVMQNPRHLVRRRGQEARLRCSPMKGHSHVYWYRQLPEEGLKFMVYLQKENIIDESGMPKERFSAEFPKEGPSILRIQQVVRGDSAAYFCASSPWTSGSRGTDTQYFGPGTRLTVL.